The sequence of this TCR beta chain was determined in a study of blood T cell repertoires in COVID-19. The overall study: Sample material is recorded as cDNA or gDNA derived from T cells, B-cell-depleted T cells, or PBMCs.

Original analysis: How many nucleated cells were present was estimated from reference gene primer amplification. Generated by immunoSEQ multiplex PCR, the TCRdb table keeps only in-frame clones and is missing some. That table furnishes V, J and clone size, whereas the DNA furnished D and trimming. The sample records tens of thousands of clones, around 88% being singletons. Germline CDR1 ENHRY, CDR2 SYGVKD. The CDR3 covers 15 residues. The ends lost 2 bases at V and 4 bases at J; junction bases unmatched: 6. The specimen sequenced was peripheral blood. The receptor's source is a woman between 65 and 79 years old with active COVID-19. The chain recombines TRBV10-3 with TRBJ2-3, with 7 nucleotides matching TRBD2. CDR3 region: CAISERSSGADTQYF. As DNA, the CDR3 is TGTGCCATCAGTGAGAGGTCTAGCGGCGCAGATACGCAGTATTTT.